This T cell receptor beta chain is from a study of CD8+CD57+ T cells in acquired aplastic anemia. Study at large: Sorted CD4+ and CD8+ cells gave a mean 3.2 ug DNA, range about 0.17 to 27.4 ug. Sequencing produced an average of roughly 11 million reads per healthy donor for CD4+ cells.

The template used for profiling TCR beta VDJ and CDR3 was genomic DNA. TCRdb independently ran MiXCR on the reads; one entry per CDR3 protein. This table has about 190,000 distinct CDR3 sequences, less than 65% appearing once. Points from the study as a whole: A set of about 28 CD8+ CDR3 sequences was shared between patients and controls, and these sequences appeared highly expressed in patients. Simpson's diversity of CD8+ cells was not significantly different in patients compared with controls.

Comments on this clonotype: Its antigen is undetermined.

Germline trimming cut 4 bases from V and 5 bases from J; bases unmatched to any gene: 6. Germline loops: CDR1 SGHRS, CDR2 YFSETQ. This CDR3 region has 15 residues. The chain links TRBV5-1 to TRBJ2-3; 11 bases line up with TRBD1. This clonotype was obtained from a human donor in good health, serving as a control. The sample was sorted CD4+, CD8+, or CD8+CD57+ T cells (not recorded which) from PBMCs. CDR3 sequence reads: CASSPGTGGGDTQYF. The CDR3 bases are TGCGCCAGCAGCCCGGGGACAGGGGGAGGAGATACGCAGTATTTT.